These T cell receptor beta chains were read from a single sample in a study of shared clonotypes between healthy human individuals. Sequenced by immunoSEQ multiplex PCR; TCRdb stores in-frame clones only, minus some. The sample comprises under 1,100,000 clones, about three quarters of which are singletons, and 1.4% to 1.5% rests with the top ten. The source material was memory CD4+ T cells sorted from blood. Receptors were obtained from a man between 18 and 29 years old in good health. The CDR3 runs from the conserved cysteine through the conserved F or W. A D gene is named only where the DNA matches it firmly. Where a row states a size, it is once, few, many or the class of an expanded clone; other rows omit it.

d_gene: -; j_gene: TRBJ1-2; v_gene: TRBV5-1; len: 14; abundance: -; CDR3nt: TGCGCCAGCAGCTTGGGGCCAGGAGGTTCAGGCTACACCTTC; CDR3aa: CASSLGPGGSGYTF
d_gene: -; j_gene: TRBJ1-2; v_gene: TRBV9; len: 13; abundance: -; CDR3nt: TGTGCCAGCAGCGTAGACCCACTCTATGGCTACACCTTC; CDR3aa: CASSVDPLYGYTF
d_gene: TRBD1; j_gene: TRBJ2-4; v_gene: TRBV2; len: 15; abundance: -; CDR3nt: TGTGCCAGCAGTCCGGGACAGGGGGTCAAAAACATTCAGTACTTC; CDR3aa: CASSPGQGVKNIQYF
d_gene: -; j_gene: TRBJ2-3; v_gene: TRBV7-9; len: 14; abundance: -; CDR3nt: TGTGCCAGCAGCTTATCCCAAAGCTCAGATACGCAGTATTTT; CDR3aa: CASSLSQSSDTQYF
d_gene: -; j_gene: TRBJ2-3; v_gene: TRBV5-1; len: 15; abundance: -; CDR3nt: TGCGCCAGCAGCTTGGCGACGGCCAGCACAGATACGCAGTATTTT; CDR3aa: CASSLATASTDTQYF
d_gene: TRBD2; j_gene: TRBJ2-7; v_gene: TRBV29-1; len: 14; abundance: -; CDR3nt: TGCAGCGTTGAAGGGCTAGCGGGAAGATACGAGCAGTACTTC; CDR3aa: CSVEGLAGRYEQYF
d_gene: -; j_gene: TRBJ1-6; v_gene: TRBV27; len: 14; abundance: few; CDR3nt: TGTGCCAGCAGTTCGACACAGTATAATTCACCCCTCCACTTT; CDR3aa: CASSSTQYNSPLHF
d_gene: -; j_gene: TRBJ2-1; v_gene: TRBV11-2; len: 16; abundance: few; CDR3nt: TGTGCCAGCAGCTTACGAGGAGGGGCCGTCTACAATGAGCAGTTCTTC; CDR3aa: CASSLRGGAVYNEQFF
d_gene: -; j_gene: TRBJ2-1; v_gene: TRBV5-1; len: 13; abundance: -; CDR3nt: TGCGCCAGCAGCTTGTCAGGGGCGGATGAGCAGTTCTTC; CDR3aa: CASSLSGADEQFF
d_gene: -; j_gene: TRBJ1-6; v_gene: TRBV7-9; len: 14; abundance: once; CDR3nt: TGTGCCAGCAGCTTAGATGGTTATCGGTCACCCCTCCACTTT; CDR3aa: CASSLDGYRSPLHF
d_gene: TRBD1; j_gene: TRBJ1-1; v_gene: TRBV5-5; len: 15; abundance: few; CDR3nt: TGTGCCAGCAGCCTCCGGACAGGGGGTAGATCTGAAGCTTTCTTT; CDR3aa: CASSLRTGGRSEAFF
d_gene: TRBD1; j_gene: TRBJ2-5; v_gene: TRBV10-2; len: 15; abundance: -; CDR3nt: TGCGCCAGCAGTGCTAGACAGGGCCTGCAAGAGACCCAGTACTTC; CDR3aa: CASSARQGLQETQYF
d_gene: -; j_gene: TRBJ1-1; v_gene: TRBV10-3; len: 13; abundance: once; CDR3nt: TGTGCCATCAGCGAAAGATTGCGTCCTGAAGCTTTCTTT; CDR3aa: CAISERLRPEAFF
d_gene: -; j_gene: TRBJ1-2; v_gene: TRBV25-1; len: 12; abundance: -; CDR3nt: TGTGCCAGCAGTGAGGACTATGGAGGCTACACCTTC; CDR3aa: CASSEDYGGYTF
d_gene: -; j_gene: TRBJ1-5; v_gene: TRBV5-1; len: 14; abundance: -; CDR3nt: TGCGCCAGCAGCTTGGGTAGTAGCAATCAGCCCCAGCATTTT; CDR3aa: CASSLGSSNQPQHF
d_gene: TRBD2; j_gene: TRBJ2-1; v_gene: TRBV5-6; len: 17; abundance: -; CDR3nt: TGTGCCAGCAGCTTAGGAGGACCGCGGGGGTTTCAAAATGAGCAGTTCTTC; CDR3aa: CASSLGGPRGFQNEQFF
d_gene: -; j_gene: TRBJ2-7; v_gene: TRBV7-2; len: 13; abundance: -; CDR3nt: TGTGCCAGCAGCTTAGGGGGCGGGTACGAGCAGTACTTC; CDR3aa: CASSLGGGYEQYF
d_gene: -; j_gene: TRBJ1-1; v_gene: TRBV19; len: 14; abundance: -; CDR3nt: TGTGCCAGTAGTAGGACTGGATTGAACACTGAAGCTTTCTTT; CDR3aa: CASSRTGLNTEAFF
d_gene: -; j_gene: TRBJ1-2; v_gene: TRBV7-8; len: 14; abundance: -; CDR3nt: TGTGCCAGCAGCCCCGAGGGGGGGGCTTCAGGCTACACCTTC; CDR3aa: CASSPEGGASGYTF
d_gene: -; j_gene: TRBJ1-1; v_gene: TRBV18; len: 13; abundance: few; CDR3nt: TGTGCCAGCTCACCCATACCGAACACTGAAGCTTTCTTT; CDR3aa: CASSPIPNTEAFF
d_gene: -; j_gene: TRBJ1-5; v_gene: TRBV4-1; len: 19; abundance: -; CDR3nt: TGCGCCAGCAGCCAAGACGGATTTCGGCAGATGAATAGCAATCAGCCCCAGCATTTT; CDR3aa: CASSQDGFRQMNSNQPQHF
d_gene: TRBD2; j_gene: TRBJ2-2; v_gene: TRBV7-2; len: 15; abundance: -; CDR3nt: TGTGCCAGCAGCTTTGCTAGCGGGAGCTCCGGGGAGCTGTTTTTT; CDR3aa: CASSFASGSSGELFF
d_gene: -; j_gene: TRBJ2-1; v_gene: TRBV9; len: 16; abundance: -; CDR3nt: TGTGCCAGCAGCGTAGTGGGGGTAAGCTCCTACAATGAGCAGTTCTTC; CDR3aa: CASSVVGVSSYNEQFF
d_gene: -; j_gene: TRBJ2-2; v_gene: TRBV30; len: 13; abundance: -; CDR3nt: TGTGCCTGGAGTGTAGGTTACACCGGGGAGCTGTTTTTT; CDR3aa: CAWSVGYTGELFF